A selection of T cell receptor beta chains follows, all from one sample in a study of blood T cell repertoires in COVID-19. Clones were sequenced by immunoSEQ multiplex PCR, and TCRdb holds only the in-frame ones, with some missing. The table lists 250,000 to 350,000 clones, 87% of them singletons, with over 2% in the top ten. The sequencing sample was made of peripheral blood. The receptors were gathered from a woman aged 45-65 years who had recovered from COVID-19. The CDR3 runs from the conserved cysteine through the conserved F or W. Fields, in order: D gene, clone size, V gene, J gene, CDR3 DNA, CDR3 protein. The D gene is left open where the match is weak. Rows give clone size only sometimes, using once, few, many, or a class for an expanded clone.

d_call: .
clone_size: .
v_call: TRBV7-2
j_call: TRBJ2-7
cdr3_nt: TGTGCCAGCAGCCGGGACTTCTACGAGCAGTACTTC
cdr3_aa: CASSRDFYEQYF

d_call: TRBD2
clone_size: .
v_call: TRBV28
j_call: TRBJ2-1
cdr3_nt: TGTGCCAGCAACCTAGCGGGCCTCAACAATGAGCAGTTCTTC
cdr3_aa: CASNLAGLNNEQFF

d_call: TRBD1
clone_size: .
v_call: TRBV7-2
j_call: TRBJ1-5
cdr3_nt: TGTGCCAGCAGCGTCAGGGGGCAGGGGCAGCCCCAGCATTTT
cdr3_aa: CASSVRGQGQPQHF

d_call: .
clone_size: .
v_call: TRBV29-1
j_call: TRBJ2-5
cdr3_nt: TGCAGCGTTGACGTTGGAGGGCGACTAGAGACCCAGTACTTC
cdr3_aa: CSVDVGGRLETQYF

d_call: .
clone_size: .
v_call: TRBV15
j_call: TRBJ1-5
cdr3_nt: TGTGCCACCAGCAGAGATCTAGTGAATCAGCCCCAGCATTTT
cdr3_aa: CATSRDLVNQPQHF

d_call: TRBD1
clone_size: once
v_call: TRBV12-3/TRBV12-4
j_call: TRBJ1-2
cdr3_nt: TGTGCCAGCGGACAGGGGGAAGGGGAAGGCTACACCTTC
cdr3_aa: CASGQGEGEGYTF

d_call: TRBD1
clone_size: .
v_call: TRBV7-2
j_call: TRBJ2-2
cdr3_nt: TGTGCCAGCAGCCTAACGTACAGGGGTGGCACCGGGGAGCTGTTTTTT
cdr3_aa: CASSLTYRGGTGELFF

d_call: TRBD2
clone_size: few
v_call: TRBV5-5
j_call: TRBJ2-3
cdr3_nt: TGTGCCAGCAGCTTGGCCCCGGCTAGCGGGAAGCGCACAGATACGCAGTATTTT
cdr3_aa: CASSLAPASGKRTDTQYF

d_call: TRBD1
clone_size: .
v_call: TRBV6-2/TRBV6-3
j_call: TRBJ1-5
cdr3_nt: TGTGCCAGCAGTTGGCACCGGACAGGGGGCCTGAGCAATCAGCCCCAGCATTTT
cdr3_aa: CASSWHRTGGLSNQPQHF

d_call: TRBD1
clone_size: .
v_call: TRBV7-2
j_call: TRBJ2-5
cdr3_nt: TGTGCCAGCAGCCCATGGACAGGCCGCCAAGAGACCCAGTACTTC
cdr3_aa: CASSPWTGRQETQYF

d_call: TRBD1
clone_size: few
v_call: TRBV7-2
j_call: TRBJ1-6
cdr3_nt: TGTGCCAGCAGCTTAGGACAGGGGATGAGGTTAAATAGTTCACCCCTCCACTTT
cdr3_aa: CASSLGQGMRLNSSPLHF

d_call: .
clone_size: .
v_call: TRBV3-1/TRBV3-2
j_call: TRBJ2-6
cdr3_nt: TGTGCCAGCAGCCAAGAGCTGTTACAGTTCGGGGCCAACGTCCTGACTTTC
cdr3_aa: CASSQELLQFGANVLTF

d_call: .
clone_size: .
v_call: TRBV15
j_call: TRBJ1-5
cdr3_nt: TGTGCCACCAGCGGAGCGCGTAGTGAGCCCCAGCATTTT
cdr3_aa: CATSGARSEPQHF

d_call: .
clone_size: .
v_call: TRBV6-5
j_call: TRBJ2-5
cdr3_nt: TGTGCCAGCAGTTATAGGGCAGGGCCGGAGACCCAGTACTTC
cdr3_aa: CASSYRAGPETQYF

d_call: TRBD2
clone_size: .
v_call: TRBV19
j_call: TRBJ2-6
cdr3_nt: TGTGCCAGTAGTATGATTCGAGCGGGACTCTCTGGGGCCAACGTCCTGACTTTC
cdr3_aa: CASSMIRAGLSGANVLTF

d_call: TRBD1
clone_size: .
v_call: TRBV7-2
j_call: TRBJ1-1
cdr3_nt: TGTGCCAGCAGCTTAGCGCTTAGGGGACAGAGGGACACTGAAGCTTTCTTT
cdr3_aa: CASSLALRGQRDTEAFF

d_call: .
clone_size: few
v_call: TRBV9
j_call: TRBJ2-7
cdr3_nt: TGTGCCAGCGGGCCAGACTCCTACGAGCAGTACTTC
cdr3_aa: CASGPDSYEQYF

d_call: TRBD1
clone_size: .
v_call: TRBV27
j_call: TRBJ1-5
cdr3_nt: TGTGCCAGCAGATTTGTCGGGACAGGGGCCGATCAGCCCCAGCATTTT
cdr3_aa: CASRFVGTGADQPQHF

d_call: .
clone_size: .
v_call: TRBV27
j_call: TRBJ2-7
cdr3_nt: TGTGCCAGCAGTTTATCGTATCTGACAGCCACCTACGAGCAGTACTTC
cdr3_aa: CASSLSYLTATYEQYF

d_call: .
clone_size: .
v_call: TRBV28
j_call: TRBJ1-6
cdr3_nt: TGTGCCAGCAGTCCAACAGGGCCTTCAAATTCACCCCTCCACTTT
cdr3_aa: CASSPTGPSNSPLHF

d_call: .
clone_size: .
v_call: TRBV19
j_call: TRBJ2-7
cdr3_nt: TGTGCCAGTAGTATTACAGGGCCTCCCTACGAGCAGTACTTC
cdr3_aa: CASSITGPPYEQYF

d_call: TRBD2
clone_size: .
v_call: TRBV5-4
j_call: TRBJ2-2
cdr3_nt: TGTGCCAGCAGCTCTCGAGCGGGGGGGCCCACCGGGGAGCTGTTTTTT
cdr3_aa: CASSSRAGGPTGELFF

d_call: .
clone_size: .
v_call: TRBV6-2/TRBV6-3
j_call: TRBJ1-4
cdr3_nt: TGTGCCAGCAGCCCCTCGACGGGGGCAACTAATGAAAAACTGTTTTTT
cdr3_aa: CASSPSTGATNEKLFF

d_call: .
clone_size: .
v_call: TRBV28
j_call: TRBJ1-5
cdr3_nt: TGTGCCAGCGGGGAGAATGAGGGAAGCAATCAGCCCCAGCATTTT
cdr3_aa: CASGENEGSNQPQHF

d_call: .
clone_size: .
v_call: TRBV12-5
j_call: TRBJ1-5
cdr3_nt: TGTGCTAGTGGCGGGACATTCGATCAGCCCCAGCATTTT
cdr3_aa: CASGGTFDQPQHF

d_call: TRBD2
clone_size: .
v_call: TRBV2
j_call: TRBJ2-7
cdr3_nt: TGTGCCAGCAGTGGACCTAGCGGGAGTACTGAGCAGTACTTC
cdr3_aa: CASSGPSGSTEQYF

d_call: .
clone_size: .
v_call: TRBV25-1
j_call: TRBJ2-7
cdr3_nt: TGTGCCAGCAGCCCCACGGGTCGGAGGTACGAGCAGTACTTC
cdr3_aa: CASSPTGRRYEQYF

d_call: TRBD2
clone_size: .
v_call: TRBV7-6
j_call: TRBJ2-7
cdr3_nt: TGTGCCAGCAGCCCCCGGGAGGGAGTCAAGCAGTACTTC
cdr3_aa: CASSPREGVKQYF

d_call: .
clone_size: .
v_call: TRBV3-1/TRBV3-2
j_call: TRBJ1-2
cdr3_nt: TGTGCCAGCAGCCCGGGAGGTGCCGGGGGATATGGCTACACCTTC
cdr3_aa: CASSPGGAGGYGYTF

d_call: .
clone_size: once
v_call: TRBV5-1
j_call: TRBJ2-1
cdr3_nt: TGCGCCAGCAGCTTGTTTAGGAGCAATGAGCAGTTCTTC
cdr3_aa: CASSLFRSNEQFF

d_call: .
clone_size: .
v_call: TRBV6-1
j_call: TRBJ2-7
cdr3_nt: TGTGCCACCTCCAAGACAGAAGCCTCCTACGAGCAGTACTTC
cdr3_aa: CATSKTEASYEQYF

d_call: TRBD2
clone_size: .
v_call: TRBV9
j_call: TRBJ2-1
cdr3_nt: TGTGCCAGCAGCGTAGATCCGGGGGGGCAGTACAATGAGCAGTTCTTC
cdr3_aa: CASSVDPGGQYNEQFF

d_call: .
clone_size: .
v_call: TRBV7-2
j_call: TRBJ2-5
cdr3_nt: TGTGCCAGCAGCTACAGCGGAGAGACCCAGTACTTC
cdr3_aa: CASSYSGETQYF

d_call: TRBD1
clone_size: .
v_call: TRBV4-2
j_call: TRBJ1-2
cdr3_nt: TGTGCCAGCAGCCAAGTCGGGACAGAATCCAACTATGGCTACACCTTC
cdr3_aa: CASSQVGTESNYGYTF

d_call: TRBD1
clone_size: .
v_call: TRBV9
j_call: TRBJ1-3
cdr3_nt: TGTGCCAGCAGCGTCACCCCCGGACAGGACTCTGGAAACACCATATATTTT
cdr3_aa: CASSVTPGQDSGNTIYF

d_call: .
clone_size: .
v_call: TRBV21-1
j_call: TRBJ1-3
cdr3_nt: .
cdr3_aa: CASSKCSAWGQGASGNTIYF

d_call: TRBD1
clone_size: .
v_call: TRBV30
j_call: TRBJ1-3
cdr3_nt: TGTGCCTGGACAGGGACAGGGACTGGAAACACCATATATTTT
cdr3_aa: CAWTGTGTGNTIYF

d_call: .
clone_size: .
v_call: TRBV19
j_call: TRBJ2-3
cdr3_nt: TGTGCCAGTAGTATAGCTGCCGGGGGAGCCACAGATACGCAGTATTTT
cdr3_aa: CASSIAAGGATDTQYF

d_call: TRBD1
clone_size: .
v_call: TRBV5-8
j_call: TRBJ1-2
cdr3_nt: TGTGCCAGCATCGTACAGGGGGCGACGGTCTATGGCTACACCTTC
cdr3_aa: CASIVQGATVYGYTF

d_call: .
clone_size: once
v_call: TRBV10-3
j_call: TRBJ2-7
cdr3_nt: TGTGCCATCAGTGAGTTGAGCTACGAGCAGTACTTC
cdr3_aa: CAISELSYEQYF

d_call: TRBD2
clone_size: .
v_call: TRBV5-6
j_call: TRBJ2-7
cdr3_nt: TGTGCCAGCAGCTTCGGGACTAGCGGCACCTACGAGCAGTACTTC
cdr3_aa: CASSFGTSGTYEQYF

d_call: .
clone_size: .
v_call: TRBV28
j_call: TRBJ2-7
cdr3_nt: TGTGCCAGCAGTCTCGTTGGAGGGTATCGTGTCGAGCAGTACTTC
cdr3_aa: CASSLVGGYRVEQYF

d_call: .
clone_size: .
v_call: TRBV28
j_call: TRBJ1-1
cdr3_nt: TGTGCCAGCAGTTTATTGGACAGCCGGTCAAACACTGAAGCTTTCTTT
cdr3_aa: CASSLLDSRSNTEAFF

d_call: .
clone_size: .
v_call: TRBV30
j_call: TRBJ2-4
cdr3_nt: TGTGCCTGGACCCCTCCCACCGGACATCCCGTTCAGTACTTC
cdr3_aa: CAWTPPTGHPVQYF